The 14 T cell receptor beta chains in this list originate from one sample, sequenced in a study of Ad26.COV2.S vaccination and SARS-CoV-2 variants. The treatment denotes: around 19 received Ad26.COV2.S at low or high dose, single or two shots; about 5 received placebo; per-sample allocation not given. Samples were taken on day 63 after the first vaccine or placebo injection. TCRdb's table, derived via immunoSEQ multiplex PCR, lists solely in-frame clones and lacks some. The sample has some 480,000 clones; roughly 85% are singletons. The starting material was peripheral blood, obtained in a trial of Ad26.COV2.S vaccine versus placebo. Every receptor here comes from a person aged 18 to 65 who received the Ad26.COV2.S COVID-19 vaccine or a placebo.

The chain recombines TRBV7-8 with TRBJ1-1; no clear D gene. Germline assignment: CDR1 SGHVS and CDR2 FQNEAQ. This CDR3 has 16 residues. Trimming stripped 0 bases from V and 0 bases from J, with 11 bases between. This CDR3 reads CASSLAVVGMNTEAFF. The CDR3 nucleotides are TGTGCCAGCAGCTTAGCCGTGGTAGGGATGAACACTGAAGCTTTCTTT. The full variable domain, completed using reference TRBV7-8 and TRBJ1-1, is GAGVSQSPRYKVAKRGQDVALRCDPISGHVSLFWYQQALGQGPEFLTYFQNEAQLDKSGLPSDRFFAERPEGSVSTLKIQRTQQEDSAVYLCASSLAVVGMNTEAFFGQGTRLTVV.

The chain recombines TRBV6-1 with TRBJ2-1; 8 bases line up with TRBD1. Trimming at V came to 0 bases and at J to 4 bases, leaving 5 bases not matched to a gene. Per the germline V gene, CDR1 is MNHNS and CDR2 is SASEGT. The CDR3 is 16 amino acids. The CDR3 loop is CASSEAEGQVYNEQFF. In nucleotides, the CDR3 is TGTGCCAGCAGTGAAGCGGAGGGACAGGTTTACAATGAGCAGTTCTTC.

The gene calls are TRBV19 and TRBJ1-2, with D perhaps matching TRBD1 (5 bases). Germline CDR1 is LNHDA and CDR2 is SQIVND (reference sequence). The CDR3 sequence is 12 residues long. V lost 6 bases to trimming and J lost 4 bases, with 9 bases between them. The CDR3 DNA is TGTGCCAGTAGCGGAGGGGTCTATGGCTACACCTTC. Protein sequence: CASSGGVYGYTF.

The chain joins TRBV6-6 to TRBJ2-2, with D unresolved. This CDR3 comprises 15 residues. Trimming pared 3 bases from V and 4 bases from J, leaving 12 bases between. Germline assignment: CDR1 MNHNY and CDR2 SVGAGI (reference sequence). The CDR3 region has the DNA TGTGCCAGCAGTTATAGTGCTGGCTCCACCGGGGAGCTGTTTTTT. This codes for CASSYSAGSTGELFF.

Remarks on this clone: This sample also contains other DNA sequences that code for the same CDR3. V and J are TRBV7-2 and TRBJ2-5; D gene unclear. The CDR3 is 12 amino acids. Trimming shortened V by 1 base and J by 5 bases, and 5 bases separated the two germline ends. Looked up from germline, CDR1 is SGHTA and CDR2 is FQGNSA. CDR3 sequence: CASSLGVETQYF. The CDR3 DNA sequence: TGTGCCAGCAGCTTAGGTGTGGAGACCCAGTACTTC.

The chain recombines TRBV19 with TRBJ2-7; D might be TRBD2 (5 bases). V lost 3 bases to trimming and J lost 3 bases, with 15 bases between them. CDR1 is LNHDA, CDR2 SQIVND, per germline (reference sequence). The CDR3 spans 15 residues. CDR3: CASSIGVGGHYEQYF. The CDR3, as DNA: TGTGCCAGTAGTATTGGAGTAGGAGGCCACTACGAGCAGTACTTC.

The chain couples TRBV5-1 to TRBJ1-1, with a possible D match to TRBD1 (6 bases). This CDR3 is 14 amino acids long. The V gene's germline CDR1 is SGHRS and CDR2 YFSETQ. Trimming removed 2 bases at V and 3 bases at J, with 11 bases between. The CDR3 reads CASSLQGEDTEAFF. The DNA of the CDR3 is TGCGCCAGCAGCTTACAGGGAGAGGACACTGAAGCTTTCTTT.

V is TRBV7-2 and J is TRBJ2-4; D is unclear. This CDR3 region has 12 residues. Germline CDR1 SGHTA, CDR2 FQGNSA. Deletions cut 5 bases from V and 2 bases from J, with 4 bases between. The chain's CDR3 is CASSEPKNIQYF. The CDR3, as DNA: TGTGCCAGCAGCGAACCCAAAAACATTCAGTACTTC.

This CDR3 is CATQDSANTEAFF. CDR3 bases: TGTGCCACCCAGGACAGCGCGAACACTGAAGCTTTCTTT. The gene calls are TRBV12-3 or TRBV12-4 and TRBJ1-1; weak D call: TRBD1 (6 bases). The V end lost 10 bases, the J end lost 1 base, and 13 bases lay between the germline ends. This CDR3 region has 13 residues.

The chain links TRBV6-1 to TRBJ1-1; D unclear. V lost 1 base and J lost 8, with 8 bases in between. Looked up from germline, CDR1 is MNHNS and CDR2 is SASEGT. This CDR3 has 12 residues. This CDR3 is CASSEEWAEAFF. The CDR3, as DNA: TGTGCCAGCAGTGAAGAGTGGGCCGAAGCTTTCTTT.

A single count supports this clone. V usage is TRBV27 and J usage is TRBJ2-1, with a tentative D call TRBD2 (6 bases). CDR1 is MNHEY and CDR2 is SMNVEV in the germline V gene (reference sequence). The CDR3 spans 14 residues. Trimming took off 6 bases at V and 5 bases at J, with 14 bases between the two ends. The chain's CDR3 is CASRYAGSHNEQFF. The CDR3, as DNA: TGTGCCAGCAGATACGCGGGATCCCACAATGAGCAGTTCTTC.

This chain uses TRBV7-2 with TRBJ2-5, with TRBD2 matching 9 bases. Germline values: CDR1 SGHTA, CDR2 FQGNSA. With 1 base clipped from V and 5 bases from J, the junction kept 5 bases outside the gene matches. The CDR3 length is 15 residues. The CDR3 DNA reads as TGTGCCAGCAGCTTAGGCGGGAGGGCGGGGGAGACCCAGTACTTC. It specifies CASSLGGRAGETQYF.

The table lists this clone with a count of one. The chain employs TRBV5-1 and TRBJ1-1, with 7 bases fitting TRBD1. Germline-derived CDR1 and CDR2 are SGHRS and YFSETQ. This CDR3 has 15 amino acids. V lost 5 bases to trimming and J lost 2 bases; unmatched junction nucleotides: 9. The CDR3, as DNA: TGCGCCAGCAGAGGGGGGGACAGCCAAAACACTGAAGCTTTCTTT. Translating it yields CASRGGDSQNTEAFF.

This CDR3 is CASSFTGGEGNEQFF. The CDR3 nucleotides read TGTGCCAGCAGTTTCACTGGCGGAGAGGGGAATGAGCAGTTCTTC. The chain couples TRBV27 to TRBJ2-1, with D possibly being TRBD1 or TRBD2 (5 bases each). Germline V gene sequence: CDR1 MNHEY, CDR2 SMNVEV (reference sequence). This CDR3 comprises 15 residues. With 3 bases removed from V and 7 bases from J, the gap between germline ends came to 16 bases.